These 16 T cell receptor delta chains were sequenced from one sample in a study of γδ T cells in repeated Plasmodium falciparum infection. Gammadelta T cells were flow-sorted from PBMC into Vgamma9/Vdelta2+ and Vdelta2-negative populations for bulk analysis. TCRdb ran CATT on the multiplex PCR reads. The data contain about 48,000 delta-chain clones, 1.5% to 2% of them singletons. Sequencing was carried out using gamma-delta T cells from blood. The receptors were gathered from a pool of human donors (malaria-infected and uninfected, not separated).

About this clone itself: The TCRdb protein comes from a much larger clone and disagrees with this DNA's translation at residue 21, likely due to a read error; the protein given here is derived from the DNA. No J gene was assigned, while the V gene was called as TRAV38-2/DV8; TRDD3 reflects the table's D call only, with no check against the DNA. The V gene's germline CDR1 is TSESDYY and CDR2 QEAYKQQN. The CDR3 covers 22 residues. CDR3 protein: CAYRSVLPRCWLGTSYTDKLTF. The CDR3 DNA reads TGTGCTTATAGGAGCGTACTTCCTCGGTGTTGGTTGGGGACCTCGTACACCGATAAACTCACCTTT.

About this clone itself: This DNA's translation and the protein TCRdb lists, from a much larger clone, do not match at residue 16, likely due to a read error; the protein shown is translated from the DNA. CDR3 bases: TGTGCTCTTGAGAAGTCTGGGGGATTCCGATACACCGATAAACTCACCTTT. This translates into CALEKSGGFRYTDKLTF. This sequence joins TRDV1 and TRDJ1, with 9 bases that match TRDD3. Germline loops: CDR1 TSWWSYY, CDR2 QGS. This CDR3 comprises 17 residues.

As concerns this clone: The protein TCRdb gives is from a much larger clone and does not agree with this DNA's translation at residue 3, likely a read error; the protein shown here comes from the DNA. V gene TRDV1 combines with J gene TRDJ1; 9 bases fit TRDD3. The J gene is not listed in TCRdb, so it was assigned here from a DNA match to germline. The CDR3 totals 20 residues. CDR1 TSWWSYY and CDR2 QGS come from the germline V gene. The CDR3 sequence is CAFGEDLKGWGIYPTGKLIF. The CDR3 DNA reads as TGTGCTTTTGGGGAAGACTTGAAGGGCTGGGGGATCTATCCCACCGGTAAACTCATCTTT.

This clone turned up a few times. The protein given by TCRdb reflects a much larger clone and differs at residue 5 from this DNA's translation, likely from a read error; the protein shown is the DNA's translation. The J gene is uncalled and the V gene is TRDV1; TRDD3 is taken as the D call from the table, unchecked against the DNA. Germline V gene data show CDR1 as TSWWSYY and CDR2 as QGS. The CDR3 has 24 residues. CDR3 amino acids: CALGGCPLLFSRSTLLGDKYKLIF. The DNA for the CDR3 is TGTGCTCTTGGGGGATGCCCCCTACTTTTCTCTAGGTCCACGTTACTGGGGGATAAATATAAACTCATTTTT.

The chain couples TRDV1 to TRDJ1, with D perhaps matching TRDD2 or TRDD3 (7 bases each). TCRdb carries no J gene annotation; the J gene was assigned here by matching the DNA with germline. Germline CDR1 and CDR2: TSWWSYY and QGS. Trimming cost V 3 bases and J 0 bases, with 32 bases left between them. There are 22 residues in the CDR3. For the CDR3, the DNA is TGTGCTCTTGGGGATCTTTCCTACCCCTACTGGGGTAGAAGACGGTACACCGATAAACTCATCTTT. It translates to CALGDLSYPYWGRRRYTDKLIF.

Regarding this clone: A far larger clone differs by one base, so this is likely a read error. The sample holds other DNA sequences that translate to the same CDR3. The V gene is TRDV1, the J gene TRDJ1, with TRDD3 matching over 11 bases. V shed 9 bases and J 1 base; nucleotides not matched to a gene: 31. Germline lookup yields CDR1 TSWWSYY and CDR2 QGS. The CDR3 contains 23 residues. The CDR3 DNA sequence: TGTGCTCTCGGCGCGACGCGGATTTCCCCCGTACTGGGGGATAGATTTGGCACCGATAAACTCATCTTT. This encodes CALGATRISPVLGDRFGTDKLIF.

This clone was seen a few times. The protein TCRdb lists belongs to a much larger clone and differs from this DNA's translation at residue 12, which points to a read error; the protein shown is made from the DNA. This chain links TRDV1 with TRDJ1; TRDD3 matches at 7 bases. The V gene's germline CDR1 is TSWWSYY and CDR2 QGS. CDR3 size: 17 residues. V lost 5 bases to trimming and J lost 3 bases; unmatched junction nucleotides: 15. CDR3 amino acids: CALGNSCWGFYADKLIF. CDR3 in DNA: TGTGCTCTTGGGAACTCGTGCTGGGGGTTCTACGCCGATAAACTCATCTTT.

This clone was seen only a few times. It differs at one base from a far larger clone, so likely a read error. Other DNA sequences from this sample encode an identical CDR3 as well. The V gene call is TRDV1, and the J gene call is absent; the table calls TRDD3, which could not be checked here. The CDR3 runs 18 residues. CDR1 is TSWWSYY and CDR2 is QGS in the germline V gene. This CDR3 reads CALGEPLLLGEITDKLIF. The CDR3 DNA follows: TGTGCTCTTGGGGAACCCCTCCTACTGGGGGAAATAACCGATAAACTCATCTTC.

This clone was counted a few times. The translation of this DNA and the TCRdb protein of a much larger clone differ at residue 18, probably owing to a read error; the protein shown here is translated from the DNA. The gene calls are TRDV1 and TRDJ1; TRDD3 aligns across 9 bases. In the absence of a J gene in TCRdb, the DNA was matched to germline to assign it here. CDR1 TSWWSYY and CDR2 QGS come from the germline V gene. After removal of 2 bases from V and 3 bases from J, the junction contained 28 bases not matched to a gene. The CDR3 sequence is 23 residues long. The CDR3 sequence: CALGEFPSLPVRLGDLYADKLIF. The CDR3 region has the DNA TGTGCTCTTGGGGAATTTCCCTCCCTTCCTGTTAGACTGGGGGACCTGTACGCCGATAAACTCATCTTT.

The rearrangement links TRDV1 to TRDJ1, with 9 bases that match TRDD3. The J gene was missing in TCRdb and was found by matching the end of the DNA to germline. There are 22 residues in the CDR3. The germline CDR1 and CDR2 sequences are TSWWSYY and QGS. J was trimmed by 0 bases and V by 2 bases; bases with no gene match: 22. In DNA, the CDR3 is TGTGCTCTTGGGGAAATGATTCCGCAAAGGGGATACGTTTTCTTCAACACCGATAAACTCATCTTT. It specifies CALGEMIPQRGYVFFNTDKLIF.

With regard to this clone: TCRdb pairs this DNA with a much larger clone's protein that differs at residue 11, likely a read error; the protein shown was translated from the DNA. The chain combines TRDV1 with TRDJ1; 13 positions agree with TRDD3. V lost 3 bases, J lost 8 bases, and 6 bases stayed unmatched. CDR1 and CDR2 from the germline V gene are TSWWSYY and QGS. This CDR3 spans 15 amino acids. Here the CDR3 DNA reads TGTGCTCTTGGGGACTGCACTGGGGGATACGGGAAACTCATCTTT. Protein: CALGDCTGGYGKLIF.

With regard to this clone: The protein held in TCRdb is that of a much larger clone and does not match this DNA's translation at residue 7, likely because of a read error; the protein shown is translated from the DNA. DNA for the CDR3: TGTGCCTGTGACACTCTCCCACGTGAGTCACTGGGGGTCGATAAACTCATCTTT. Its protein product is CACDTLPRESLGVDKLIF. The chain joins TRDV2 to TRDJ1, with 8 bases lining up with TRDD3. The J gene, absent from TCRdb, was called here by matching the DNA to germline. V shed 1 base, J shed 4 bases, and the junction held 16 bases outside the gene matches. CDR3 length equals 18 residues. Germline assignment: CDR1 GEAIGNYY and CDR2 EKD.

To note about this clone: A far larger clone differs by one base, so this is likely a read error. Within the sample, other DNA sequences also encode this same CDR3. The chain couples TRDV1 to TRDJ1; 8 bases fit TRDD3. Assignment of the J gene here rests on matching the DNA to germline, because TCRdb gives none. Germline assignment: CDR1 TSWWSYY and CDR2 QGS. CDR3 length: 18 amino acids. CDR3 in amino acids: CALGRPGDIIGGTDKLIF. The DNA for the CDR3 is TGTGCCCTTGGACGACCGGGGGATATAATAGGGGGCACCGATAAACTCATCTTT.

Points on this clone: With only one base between it and a far larger clone, this is likely a read error. The same CDR3 also results from other DNA sequences found in this sample. The genes are TRDV3 and TRDJ1; D not certain. As TCRdb names no J gene, one was assigned here on the basis of a DNA match to germline. CDR3 length equals 17 residues. The V end lost 1 base, the J end lost 0 bases, and 21 bases lay between the germline ends. Germline V CDR1 and CDR2: TVYSNPD, GDNSRS (reference sequence). The CDR3 sequence: CAFKGLWRGGYTDKLIF. The DNA of the CDR3 is TGTGCCTTTAAAGGACTGTGGAGGGGTGGTTACACCGATAAACTCATCTTT.

In the case of this clone: TCRdb's listed protein matches a much larger clone and diverges from this DNA's translation at residue 11, likely through a read error; the protein shown comes from the DNA. V usage is TRDV3 and J usage is TRDJ1; 11 nucleotides align to TRDD3. TCRdb gives no J gene; it was assigned here by matching the DNA to germline. Germline CDR1 TVYSNPD, CDR2 GDNSRS (reference sequence). The ends lost 4 bases at V and 4 bases at J; junction bases unmatched: 17. This CDR3 is 17 amino acids long. The CDR3 reads CASHAASGGYRHDKLIF. CDR3 in DNA: TGTGCCTCTCATGCCGCCTCTGGGGGATACCGTCACGATAAACTCATCTTT.

Only a few counts were recorded for this clone. A far larger clone differs by one base, so this is likely a read error. The sample contains more than one DNA sequence encoding this CDR3. This chain connects TRDV1 to TRDJ1; 8 bases are shared with TRDD3. TCRdb leaves out the J gene; it was filled in here by matching the DNA to germline. The CDR3 consists of 17 residues. Germline V CDR1 and CDR2: TSWWSYY, QGS. The CDR3 reads CALGWGNTLQYTDKLIF. The CDR3 nucleotides read TGTGCTCTTGGCTGGGGGAACACCCTTCAGTACACTGATAAACTCATCTTT.